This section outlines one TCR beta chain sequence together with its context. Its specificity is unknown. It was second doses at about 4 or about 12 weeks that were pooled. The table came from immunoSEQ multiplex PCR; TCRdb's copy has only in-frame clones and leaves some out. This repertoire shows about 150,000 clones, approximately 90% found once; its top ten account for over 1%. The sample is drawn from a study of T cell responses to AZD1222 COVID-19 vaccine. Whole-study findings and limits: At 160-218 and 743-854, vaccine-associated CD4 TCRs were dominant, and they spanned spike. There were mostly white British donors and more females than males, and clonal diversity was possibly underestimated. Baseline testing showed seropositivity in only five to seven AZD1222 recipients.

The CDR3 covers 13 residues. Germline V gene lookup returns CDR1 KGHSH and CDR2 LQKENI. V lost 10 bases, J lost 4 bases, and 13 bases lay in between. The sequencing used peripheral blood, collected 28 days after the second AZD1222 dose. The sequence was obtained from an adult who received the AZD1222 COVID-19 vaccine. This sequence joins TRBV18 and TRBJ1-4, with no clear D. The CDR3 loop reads CATQESYNEKLFF. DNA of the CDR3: TGTGCCACCCAAGAGTCTTATAATGAAAAACTGTTTTTT.